A selection of T cell receptor beta chains follows, all from one sample in a study of T cell responses to AZD1222 COVID-19 vaccine. Clones were sequenced by immunoSEQ multiplex PCR, and TCRdb holds only the in-frame ones, with some missing. This sample has approximately 170,000 clones; 70% to 90% occur once, and the top ten carry approximately 10%. This specimen consisted of peripheral blood, obtained 28 days after the second AZD1222 dose. The receptors were gathered from an adult who received the AZD1222 COVID-19 vaccine. The CDR3 runs from the conserved cysteine through the conserved F or W. D genes are given only for firm matches. Only some rows state a clone size, as once, few, many or a class for expanded clones.

. | . | TRBJ1-4 | TRBV30 | CAWSVRGGREKLFF | TGTGCCTGGAGTGTCCGGGGTGGGAGAGAAAAACTGTTTTTT
. | . | TRBJ2-5 | TRBV3-1/TRBV3-2 | CASSQRGEETQYF | TGTGCCAGCAGCCAGAGGGGGGAGGAGACCCAGTACTTC
. | . | TRBJ1-3 | TRBV5-4 | CASSLGGTPGNTIYF | TGTGCCAGCAGCTTGGGGGGTACCCCTGGAAACACCATATATTTT
. | . | TRBJ2-4 | TRBV7-9 | CASTLVGGQNIQYF | TGTGCCAGCACCCTAGTGGGGGGGCAAAACATTCAGTACTTC
. | . | TRBJ1-5 | TRBV7-2 | CASSSRRDNQPQHF | TGTGCCAGCAGCTCGCGACGGGACAATCAGCCCCAGCATTTT
once | . | TRBJ2-7 | TRBV24-1 | CATSDLTGVMNF | TGTGCCACCAGTGACCTTACAGGAGTGATGAACTTC
. | . | TRBJ2-4 | TRBV5-4 | CASSPTRAKNIQYF | TGTGCCAGCAGCCCGACTAGAGCCAAAAACATTCAGTACTTC
. | TRBD1 | TRBJ1-2 | TRBV27 | CASRRDSNYGYTF | TGTGCCAGCAGACGGGACAGCAACTATGGCTACACCTTC
. | TRBD1 | TRBJ2-7 | TRBV6-5 | CASSYSDRGREQYF | TGTGCCAGCAGTTACTCAGACAGGGGGCGGGAGCAGTACTTC
. | . | TRBJ2-3 | TRBV27 | CASSLQGDTQYF | TGTGCCAGCAGTTTACAGGGAGATACGCAGTATTTT
. | . | TRBJ2-7 | TRBV5-8 | CASSPGPYRVGEQYF | TGTGCCAGCAGCCCCGGCCCCTACAGGGTGGGTGAGCAGTACTTC
. | . | TRBJ2-1 | TRBV7-3 | CASSPGWGNEQFF | TGTGCCAGCAGCCCGGGATGGGGGAATGAGCAGTTCTTC
. | . | TRBJ1-1 | TRBV11-3 | CASSSGGSHTEAFF | TGTGCCAGCAGCTCAGGTGGATCCCACACTGAAGCTTTCTTT
. | . | TRBJ1-1 | TRBV6-5 | CASLLRTTEAFF | TGTGCCTCGTTGCTCCGGACCACTGAAGCTTTCTTT
. | TRBD2 | TRBJ2-2 | TRBV11-3 | CASSSQRGGDGELFF | TGTGCCAGCAGCTCTCAGCGGGGGGGCGACGGGGAGCTGTTTTTT
. | TRBD2 | TRBJ2-2 | TRBV6-1 | CASSVTSGVGTGELFF | TGTGCCAGCAGTGTGACTAGCGGGGTTGGCACCGGGGAGCTGTTTTTT
. | . | TRBJ2-5 | TRBV20-1 | CSASQGQETQYF | TGCAGTGCTAGTCAGGGCCAAGAGACCCAGTACTTC
. | . | TRBJ1-1 | TRBV30 | CAWRGPGREFGEAFF | TGTGCCTGGAGGGGGCCCGGCAGGGAATTTGGCGAAGCTTTCTTT
. | TRBD2 | TRBJ2-3 | TRBV30 | CAWETSGGVNTQYF | TGTGCCTGGGAAACTAGCGGGGGGGTGAATACGCAGTATTTT
. | . | TRBJ1-6 | TRBV11-3 | CASSLGAPASPLHF | TGTGCCAGCAGCTTAGGAGCACCGGCTTCACCCCTCCACTTT
. | TRBD2 | TRBJ2-2 | TRBV6-6 | CASSPAGTSGGRRDTGELFF | TGTGCCAGCAGTCCAGCGGGGACTAGCGGGGGGAGGAGGGACACCGGGGAGCTGTTTTTT
few | . | TRBJ1-5 | TRBV28 | CASRPPMSRQPQHF | TGTGCCAGCAGACCGCCTATGAGCCGTCAGCCCCAGCATTTT
few | . | TRBJ2-7 | TRBV19 | CASSIGTYVYEQYF | TGTGCCAGTAGTATAGGGACGTACGTCTACGAGCAGTACTTC
. | TRBD2 | TRBJ2-1 | TRBV6-6 | CASRGLAGVDEQFF | TGTGCCAGCAGGGGACTAGCGGGGGTTGATGAGCAGTTCTTC
. | . | TRBJ1-1 | TRBV3-1/TRBV3-2 | CASSQTPPSTEAFF | TGTGCCAGCAGCCAGACACCCCCGTCCACTGAAGCTTTCTTT
. | . | TRBJ1-1 | TRBV11-2 | CASSLALGGNTEAFF | TGTGCCAGCAGCTTGGCCCTCGGCGGGAACACTGAAGCTTTCTTT
. | . | TRBJ2-4 | TRBV12-3/TRBV12-4 | CASSLALDGQYF | TGTGCCAGCAGTCTTGCCCTGGACGGTCAGTACTTC
. | . | TRBJ1-3 | TRBV6-5 | CASHRGSGNTIYF | TGTGCCAGTCACCGGGGCTCTGGAAACACCATATATTTT
. | TRBD2 | TRBJ2-7 | TRBV7-9 | CASSPRTSAEQYF | TGTGCCAGCAGCCCTCGGACTAGCGCCGAGCAGTACTTC
. | . | TRBJ2-2 | TRBV7-2 | CASSLSRAVTGELFF | TGTGCCAGCAGCTTATCCCGGGCGGTAACCGGGGAGCTGTTTTTT
. | TRBD1 | TRBJ1-2 | TRBV27 | CASSLTGVVGYTF | TGTGCCAGCAGTTTGACAGGGGTGGTCGGCTACACCTTC
few | . | TRBJ1-2 | TRBV12-3/TRBV12-4 | CASSLRGPGGYTF | TGTGCCAGCAGTTTGCGGGGGCCGGGCGGCTACACCTTC
. | . | TRBJ2-3 | TRBV5-1 | CASSFEADTQYF | TGCGCCAGCAGCTTTGAAGCAGATACGCAGTATTTT
. | . | TRBJ2-7 | TRBV5-1 | CASSSSSRQGEQYF | TGCGCCAGCAGCTCATCGTCAAGGCAAGGGGAGCAGTACTTC
. | TRBD1 | TRBJ2-7 | TRBV28 | CASRTGTAYEQYF | TGTGCCAGCAGAACCGGGACAGCCTACGAGCAGTACTTC
. | . | TRBJ1-2 | TRBV28 | CASSLIPVTAGYTF | TGTGCCAGCAGTTTAATCCCCGTGACAGCTGGCTACACCTTC
. | . | TRBJ1-5 | TRBV6-6 | CASSYSRREQPQHF | TGTGCCAGCAGTTACTCGAGGCGGGAGCAGCCCCAGCATTTT
. | TRBD1 | TRBJ2-5 | TRBV5-4 | CASSDGTVQETQYF | TGTGCCAGCAGCGACGGGACAGTCCAAGAGACCCAGTACTTC
. | . | TRBJ2-5 | TRBV7-8 | CASSLGRWLIQETQYF | TGTGCCAGCAGCTTAGGGCGGTGGCTCATCCAAGAGACCCAGTACTTC
. | TRBD1 | TRBJ1-2 | TRBV28 | CASFIGGDYGYTF | TGTGCCAGTTTCATAGGGGGCGACTATGGCTACACCTTC
few | . | TRBJ1-1 | TRBV29-1 | CSVMDSRTGPNTEAFF | TGCAGCGTCATGGACAGCCGCACTGGACCGAACACTGAAGCTTTCTTT
. | . | TRBJ2-7 | TRBV7-9 | CASSFVEDSYEQYF | TGTGCCAGCAGCTTTGTGGAGGACTCCTACGAGCAGTACTTC
. | . | TRBJ1-1 | TRBV25-1 | CASSTGFTEAFF | TGTGCCAGCAGCACAGGGTTTACTGAAGCTTTCTTT
. | TRBD2 | TRBJ2-1 | TRBV6-2/TRBV6-3 | CASSQGTSGLEYNEQFF | TGTGCCAGCAGTCAGGGGACTAGCGGGTTGGAGTACAATGAGCAGTTCTTC
. | TRBD1 | TRBJ1-6 | TRBV28 | CASRGPGTEYNSPLHF | TGTGCCAGCAGAGGACCTGGGACAGAATATAATTCACCCCTCCACTTT
. | . | TRBJ2-3 | TRBV7-3 | CASSLKAGGSTDTQYF | TGTGCCAGCAGCTTAAAAGCGGGCGGATCCACAGATACGCAGTATTTT
. | TRBD1 | TRBJ1-3 | TRBV5-1 | CASSLKTGGDAGNTIYF | TGCGCCAGCAGCTTGAAGACAGGGGGTGATGCTGGAAACACCATATATTTT
. | TRBD1 | TRBJ2-5 | TRBV7-2 | CASSQGQGKGETQYF | TGTGCCAGCAGCCAGGGACAGGGGAAAGGAGAGACCCAGTACTTC